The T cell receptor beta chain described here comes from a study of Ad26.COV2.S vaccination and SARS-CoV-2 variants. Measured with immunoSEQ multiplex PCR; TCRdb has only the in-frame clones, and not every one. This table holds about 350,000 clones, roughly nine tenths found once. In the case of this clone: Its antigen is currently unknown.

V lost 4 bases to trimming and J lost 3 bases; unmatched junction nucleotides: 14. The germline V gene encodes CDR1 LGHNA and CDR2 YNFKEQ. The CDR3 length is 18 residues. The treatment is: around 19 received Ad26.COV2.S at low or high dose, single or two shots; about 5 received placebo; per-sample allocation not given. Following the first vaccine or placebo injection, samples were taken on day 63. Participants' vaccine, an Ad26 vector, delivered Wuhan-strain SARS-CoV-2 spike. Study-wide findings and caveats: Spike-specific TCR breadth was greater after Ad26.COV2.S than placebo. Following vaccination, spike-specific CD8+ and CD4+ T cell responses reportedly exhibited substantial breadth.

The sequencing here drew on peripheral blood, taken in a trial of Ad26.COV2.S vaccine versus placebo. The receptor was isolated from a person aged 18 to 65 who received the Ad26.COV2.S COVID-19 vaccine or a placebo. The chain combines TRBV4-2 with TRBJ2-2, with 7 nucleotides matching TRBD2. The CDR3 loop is CASSPRISTSDDTGELFF. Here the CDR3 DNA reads TGTGCCAGCAGCCCAAGGATCTCCACTAGCGACGACACCGGGGAGCTGTTTTTT.